This is a list of T cell receptor beta chains from one sample in a study of vaccination effects on CD4 cells after COVID-19. For these receptors, no antigen is known. The repertoire was sequenced with immunoSEQ multiplex PCR; TCRdb's copy has only in-frame clones and lacks some. The sample gives 17,000 or so clones, 70% of which show up once; 8% to 9.5% is in the top ten. Specimen: CD4+ T cells from PBMCs cultured with SARS-CoV-2 spike peptides, collected after COVID-19 vaccination. These receptors originate from a human donor who received a COVID-19 vaccine. The CDR3 runs from the conserved cysteine through the conserved F or W. D genes are given only for firm matches. For some rows the clone size is stated as once, few or many, or as a class when expanded; others skip it.

V	size	J	D	DNA	CDR3
TRBV6-2/TRBV6-3	once	TRBJ2-5	TRBD1	TGTGCCAGCAGTTTAGGACAGGGGGCCGAGACCCAGTACTTC	CASSLGQGAETQYF
TRBV27	NA	TRBJ1-1	NA	TGTGCCAGCAGTTTGCTTTTGGGGGAGACTGAAGCTTTCTTT	CASSLLLGETEAFF
TRBV14	few	TRBJ2-5	TRBD2	TGTGCCAGCAGCCCCTCCGGACTAGCGGGGGGCAGAGGGGAGACCCAGTACTTC	CASSPSGLAGGRGETQYF
TRBV10-3	NA	TRBJ1-3	NA	TGTGCCATCAGTAACGATAAAAGGGGGTCGGGAAACACCATATATTTT	CAISNDKRGSGNTIYF
TRBV3-1/TRBV3-2	once	TRBJ2-5	TRBD2	TGTGCCAGCAGCCAAGGACTAGCGGGAAAAGAGACCCAGTACTTC	CASSQGLAGKETQYF
TRBV21-1	NA	TRBJ2-1	NA	TGTGCCAGCAGCAAACTAGGGCGGAACAATGAGCAGTTCTTC	CASSKLGRNNEQFF
TRBV30	medium-sized	TRBJ1-5	TRBD1	TGTGCCTGGAGGGGGACAGGGGGCTCGGTTAGCAGCAATCAGCCCCAGCATTTT	CAWRGTGGSVSSNQPQHF
TRBV30	NA	TRBJ2-7	NA	TGTGCCTGGAGTGTACCGGGCAGCTCCTACGAGCAGTACTTC	CAWSVPGSSYEQYF
TRBV3-1/TRBV3-2	medium-sized	TRBJ2-7	NA	TGTGCCAGCAGCCAAGGGGGCCTGGGTCCCCAAAGGTGGTTTTACGAGCAGTACTTC	CASSQGGLGPQRWFYEQYF
TRBV30	NA	TRBJ1-5	TRBD1	TGTGCCTGGAGTGGGCCGGGACAGGGACGTCAGCCCCAGCATTTT	CAWSGPGQGRQPQHF
TRBV5-6	NA	TRBJ2-1	NA	TGTGCCAGCAGCCCGGACGGAAGGCGGGGTGAGCAGTTCTTC	CASSPDGRRGEQFF
TRBV27	NA	TRBJ1-1	TRBD1	TGTGCCAGCAGTACAAACACAGGGGGCGCTGGTGCTTTCTTT	CASSTNTGGAGAFF
TRBV4-2	medium-sized	TRBJ2-3	TRBD2	TGTGCCAGCAGCCCCCGCAGGGCTAGCGGGGGGGCAGTAGGAGATACGCAGTATTTT	CASSPRRASGGAVGDTQYF
TRBV6-5	few	TRBJ2-1	TRBD1	TGTGCCAGCACCCGGGACAGGGGGGTCAATGAGCAGTTCTTC	CASTRDRGVNEQFF
TRBV6-5	NA	TRBJ2-2	NA	TGTGCCAGCAGGGATTACAGGAACACCGGGGAGCTGTTTTTT	CASRDYRNTGELFF
TRBV4-2	NA	TRBJ1-5	NA	TGTGCCAGCAGCCAAGGACCCCCGAATCAGCCCCAGCATTTT	CASSQGPPNQPQHF
TRBV4-1	once	TRBJ2-1	TRBD2	TGCGCCAGCAGCCTTCGGGCGGGACTAGTGGAACCAAATGAGCAGTTCTTC	CASSLRAGLVEPNEQFF
TRBV9	NA	TRBJ1-2	NA	TGTGCCAGCAGCGTAGTAAGCCTTAACTATGGCTACACCTTC	CASSVVSLNYGYTF
TRBV5-1	NA	TRBJ2-1	TRBD2	TGCGCCAGCAGCTCCACTAGCGGGACAGACAATGAGCAGTTCTTC	CASSSTSGTDNEQFF
TRBV7-2	NA	TRBJ2-4	TRBD2	TGTGCCAGCAGCTTCGGGCGGGGGGGAAACATTCAGTACTTC	CASSFGRGGNIQYF
TRBV18	few	TRBJ2-1	TRBD2	TGTGCCAGCTCACCTCCCTCTAGCGGGGGAGGAAATGAGCAGTTCTTC	CASSPPSSGGGNEQFF
TRBV6-5	medium-sized	TRBJ2-3	NA	TGTGCCAGCAGTTCCCTGCAGAGGTCAGATACGCAGTATTTT	CASSSLQRSDTQYF
TRBV28	NA	TRBJ1-1	TRBD1	TGTACCAGCAGCCAAAACAAAATGGGACAGGGGGCAGGGAACACTGAAGCTTTCTTT	CTSSQNKMGQGAGNTEAFF
TRBV4-1	NA	TRBJ1-5	NA	TGCGCCAGCAGCCAAGGGCCTGGCAGGGCCCAGCATTTT	CASSQGPGRAQHF
TRBV6-4	NA	TRBJ2-2	NA	TGTGCCAGCAGTGACCGCCCGGGGAACACCGGGGAGCTGTTTTTT	CASSDRPGNTGELFF
TRBV7-9	few	TRBJ1-2	NA	TGTGCCAGCAGCCGGGACGGACTCTATGGCTACACCTTC	CASSRDGLYGYTF
TRBV18	NA	TRBJ1-1	NA	TGTGCCAGCTCACCTCCGTACAGGAAGAACACTGAAGCTTTCTTT	CASSPPYRKNTEAFF
TRBV3-1/TRBV3-2	NA	TRBJ2-3	TRBD2	TGTGCCAGCAGTTCAAGGTCGGGGGGGGGAAATACGCAGTATTTT	CASSSRSGGGNTQYF
TRBV6-5	NA	TRBJ1-3	NA	TGTGCCACCAGGGGTGGAAACACCATATATTTT	CATRGGNTIYF
TRBV6-5	NA	TRBJ1-1	TRBD1	TGTGCCAGCAGCCCCGACAGGGGGGGGACTGAAGCTTTCTTT	CASSPDRGGTEAFF
TRBV5-4	NA	TRBJ1-6	NA	TGTGCCAGCAGCTTGGATGCGGGTAGGGGATCACCCCTCCACTTT	CASSLDAGRGSPLHF
TRBV19	medium-sized	TRBJ1-1	TRBD1	TGTGCCAGTAGTCCAAGACAGGGGGCTAGGTACACTGAAGCTTTCTTT	CASSPRQGARYTEAFF
TRBV3-1/TRBV3-2	NA	TRBJ2-1	NA	TGTGCCAGCAGCCCAACCGGGAGAGGATACAATGAGCAGTTCTTC	CASSPTGRGYNEQFF
TRBV10-3	NA	TRBJ2-7	NA	TGTGCCATCAAACTCTCAGCTGGCTACGAGCAGTACTTC	CAIKLSAGYEQYF
TRBV5-1	NA	TRBJ2-5	TRBD2	TGCGCCAGCAGCTTGGGTTTTAGCGGGGGTCAAGAGACCCAGTACTTC	CASSLGFSGGQETQYF
TRBV6-5	few	TRBJ2-6	NA	TGTGCCAGCAGACCAGACAACTCTGGGGCCAACGTCCTGACTTTC	CASRPDNSGANVLTF
TRBV11-3	NA	TRBJ2-1	TRBD2	TGTGCCAGCAGCTTAGAGGCTAGCGGGAGCTACAATGAGCAGTTCTTC	CASSLEASGSYNEQFF
TRBV2	NA	TRBJ2-3	NA	TGTGCCAGCACCCAGGGGTCCGGGCAATATACGCAGTATTTT	CASTQGSGQYTQYF
TRBV20-1	medium-sized	TRBJ1-2	NA	TGCAGTGCTAGTACAGATAACTATGGCTACACCTTC	CSASTDNYGYTF
TRBV15	NA	TRBJ1-2	NA	TGTGCCACCAGCAGAGGTCGATCCGGTTCTGGTGCCACTCTTGGCTACACCTTC	CATSRGRSGSGATLGYTF
TRBV19	few	TRBJ2-7	NA	TGTGCCAGTACCACCTACGAGCAGTACTTC	CASTTYEQYF
TRBV7-2	NA	TRBJ2-7	NA	TGTGCCAGCAGCTTATCAACAGGTCACTACGAGCAGTACTTC	CASSLSTGHYEQYF
TRBV14	NA	TRBJ2-7	NA	TGTGCCAGCAGCCAGCACTTGCACGAGCAGTACTTC	CASSQHLHEQYF
TRBV7-9	NA	TRBJ1-3	NA	TGTGCCAGCAGCCCCCGGACCCAATCAGGGTCCCCTGGAAACACCATATATTTT	CASSPRTQSGSPGNTIYF
TRBV7-2	NA	TRBJ1-6	TRBD1	TGTGCCAGCCGAACGGCAGGGGGGGATTCACCCCTCCACTTT	CASRTAGGDSPLHF
TRBV27	NA	TRBJ1-5	NA	TGTGCCAGCCGATATGAGGGGAGAAGCAATCAGCCCCAGCATTTT	CASRYEGRSNQPQHF
TRBV3-1/TRBV3-2	NA	TRBJ2-2	NA	TGTGCCAGCAGTAGACAGGCTCTAAACACCGGGGAGCTGTTTTTT	CASSRQALNTGELFF
TRBV5-1	few	TRBJ2-2	TRBD1	TGCGCCAGCAGCTTACGGACAGGGACCGGGGAGCTGTTTTTT	CASSLRTGTGELFF
TRBV5-1	NA	TRBJ1-1	NA	TGCGCCAGCAGCCCGGGACACCAAAACACTGAAGCTTTCTTT	CASSPGHQNTEAFF
TRBV6-5	NA	TRBJ2-2	NA	TGTGCCAGCAGTTACCGGCTGTATTCCGGGGAGCTGTTTTTT	CASSYRLYSGELFF
TRBV29-1	NA	TRBJ2-3	NA	TGCAGCGCTCGGACTATTCTCCAATACACAGATACGCAGTATTTT	CSARTILQYTDTQYF
TRBV30	NA	TRBJ2-1	NA	TGTGCCTGGTCGGATGGGAAGCAGTTCTTC	CAWSDGKQFF